The T cell receptor beta chain described here comes from a study of shared clonotypes between healthy human individuals. Across the whole study: Every donor yielded three CD4 naive, three CD4 memory, two CD8 naive and one CD8 memory plate. Findings and caveats of the study: The rarefaction results pointed to incomplete sorted-subset sequencing despite large depth.

As to this clone: The antigen is unknown.

Generated by immunoSEQ multiplex PCR, the TCRdb table keeps only in-frame clones and is missing some. Among about 2.4 million clones listed, roughly 93% were seen once. The study enrolled healthy HIV-negative adults without recent acute infections or vaccinations as donors. Only Caucasian adults living in Nashville, Tennessee served as donors. With 6 bases clipped from V and 5 bases from J, the junction kept 4 bases outside the gene matches. This CDR3 is built from 13 residues. Germline V gene data show CDR1 as MNHEY and CDR2 as SMNVEV (reference sequence). This clonotype was obtained from a man aged 18 to 29 in good health. Some clones in this sample may be carry-over from other donors' samples. This chain links TRBV27 with TRBJ2-5, with 9 bases aligning to TRBD2. Sequencing input: naive CD4+ T cells from PBMCs. The subset is: CD45RA+ positively selected. This chain's CDR3 is CASRSSGIETQYF. The CDR3 DNA reads TGTGCCAGCAGGTCTAGCGGGATCGAGACCCAGTACTTC.